These 18 T cell receptor beta chains share one sample of origin, sequenced in a study of shared clonotypes between healthy human individuals. Sequencing used immunoSEQ multiplex PCR; TCRdb keeps in-frame clones, though not all of them. In the table there are some 2 million clones, about 95% of which are singletons. Positive CCR7 selection of CD45RO-negative cells yielded the naive CD8 cells, and terminally differentiated effector memory CD45RA+ cells were excluded. The sample comprised naive CD8+ T cells sorted from blood. The receptors stem from a man younger than 35 in good health.

V and J are TRBV30 and TRBJ1-2; 7 bases fit TRBD1. J was trimmed by 4 bases and V by 2 bases; bases with no gene match: 4. The CDR3 sequence is 13 residues long. The germline V gene encodes CDR1 GTSNPN and CDR2 SVGIG (reference sequence). The CDR3 nucleotides are TGTGCCTGGAGTCCCGGACAGGTCTATGGCTACACCTTC. Encoded protein: CAWSPGQVYGYTF.

The V and J genes are TRBV10-3 and TRBJ2-5, with D maybe TRBD1 (6 bases). Trimming took off 3 bases at V and 2 bases at J, with 16 bases between the two ends. This CDR3 is 16 amino acids long. Germline V gives CDR1 ENHRY, CDR2 SYGVKD. CDR3 sequence reads: CAISDGNPGAQETQYF. CDR3 DNA: TGTGCCATCAGTGACGGTAATCCAGGGGCGCAAGAGACCCAGTACTTC.

The chain links TRBV7-2 to TRBJ1-1; D possibly corresponds to TRBD1 (5 bases). Germline assignment: CDR1 SGHTA and CDR2 FQGNSA. V was clipped by 1 base and J by 3 bases, with 18 bases between them. The CDR3 is 17 amino acids. In DNA, the CDR3 is TGTGCCAGCAGCTTAGAGAGACACGTAGGGGCCGACACTGAAGCTTTCTTT. The encoded protein is CASSLERHVGADTEAFF.

This chain joins TRBV4-1 and TRBJ2-5; the D gene could be TRBD1 or TRBD2 (5 bases each). The CDR3 covers 15 residues. Trimming shortened V by 1 base and J by 3 bases, and 12 bases separated the two germline ends. Germline V gene sequence: CDR1 MGHRA, CDR2 YSYEKL. The CDR3 here is CASSQVTGPKETQYF. The CDR3 DNA is TGCGCCAGCAGCCAAGTAACGGGACCTAAAGAGACCCAGTACTTC.

The chain links TRBV2 to TRBJ1-4, with D possibly being TRBD1 (6 bases). Germline lookup yields CDR1 SNHLY and CDR2 FYNNEI. This CDR3 spans 16 amino acids. V lost 6 bases and J 7 bases, leaving 21 bases between the germline ends. In DNA form, the CDR3 reads TGTGCCAGCAGGGCACGTAACTGGGAGGGGGTTGAAAAACTGTTTTTT. Translation gives CASRARNWEGVEKLFF. Full variable domain (outside the CDR3, taken from reference TRBV2 and TRBJ1-4): EPEVTQTPSHQVTQMGQEVILRCVPISNHLYFYWYRQILGQKVEFLVSFYNNEISEKSEIFDDQFSVERPDGSNFTLKIRSTKLEDSAMYFCASRARNWEGVEKLFFGSGTQLSVL.

This clone occurred once. The chain couples TRBV13 to TRBJ2-1; D is uncertain. Germline V gives CDR1 PRHDT, CDR2 FYEKMQ (reference sequence). The CDR3 is 14 residues long. The V end lost 5 bases, the J end lost 6 bases, and 14 bases lay between the germline ends. The CDR3 DNA reads TGTGCCAGCAGCCAATTGGGCAACTCCAATGAGCAGTTCTTC. As protein: CASSQLGNSNEQFF.

Points on this clone: The same CDR3 is also encoded by other DNA sequences in this sample. V and J are TRBV9 and TRBJ1-4, with 9 bases matching TRBD1. The germline V gene has CDR1 SGDLS and CDR2 YYNGEE. V shed 3 bases and J 8 bases; nucleotides not matched to a gene: 2. CDR3 length: 13 amino acids. The CDR3 DNA reads as TGTGCCAGCAGCGGAGGGACAGGGGAAAAACTGTTTTTT. It translates to CASSGGTGEKLFF.

This clone showed up just once. The chain links TRBV16 to TRBJ2-7; 16 bases fit TRBD2. V shed 3 bases, J shed 0 bases, and the junction held 8 bases outside the gene matches. The CDR3 extends over 19 amino acids. Germline CDR1 reads KGHSY; CDR2 reads FQNENV. CDR3 sequence reads: CASSHLGLAGGRNSYEQYF. Here the CDR3 DNA reads TGTGCCAGCAGCCATCTGGGACTAGCGGGAGGGAGGAACTCCTACGAGCAGTACTTC.

The chain joins TRBV10-1 to TRBJ1-6; 9 nucleotides line up with TRBD1. The CDR3 consists of 14 residues. The germline V gene encodes CDR1 WNHNN and CDR2 SYGVQD (reference sequence). Trimming removed 5 bases from V and 9 bases from J; junction bases left unmatched: 5. The CDR3 region is CASSPGQGSSPLHF. The CDR3, as DNA: TGCGCCAGCAGTCCCGGACAGGGGAGTTCACCCCTCCACTTT.

V and J are TRBV2 and TRBJ2-1, with 7 bases fitting TRBD2. Germline-derived CDR1 and CDR2 are SNHLY and FYNNEI. V trimming: 5 bases; J trimming: 4 bases; junction bases outside the gene matches: 8. This CDR3 is built from 15 residues. CDR3 protein: CASSSGTKLYNEQFF. CDR3 nucleotides: TGTGCCAGCAGTTCCGGGACTAAACTGTACAATGAGCAGTTCTTC. Full variable domain (outside the CDR3, taken from reference TRBV2 and TRBJ2-1): EPEVTQTPSHQVTQMGQEVILRCVPISNHLYFYWYRQILGQKVEFLVSFYNNEISEKSEIFDDQFSVERPDGSNFTLKIRSTKLEDSAMYFCASSSGTKLYNEQFFGPGTRLTVL.

CDR3 DNA sequence: TGTGCCTGGAGTGTATTCCCCCGGGACAGGGGCCCTGAAGCTTTCTTT. As protein: CAWSVFPRDRGPEAFF. The V call is TRBV30, the J call TRBJ1-1; 10 bases are shared with TRBD1. Per the germline V gene, CDR1 is GTSNPN and CDR2 is SVGIG (reference sequence). V dropped 0 bases and J dropped 6; count of bases not matched to a gene: 10. CDR3 length: 16 residues.

As regards this clone: The sample holds other DNA sequences that translate to the same CDR3. The chain is built from TRBV4-1 and TRBJ1-1, with no clear D. The CDR3 spans 14 residues. V was pared by 1 base and J by 0 bases, with 6 bases between. Germline-derived CDR1 and CDR2 are MGHRA and YSYEKL. Written as DNA, the CDR3 is TGCGCCAGCAGCCAAGGACAACTGAACACTGAAGCTTTCTTT. It codes for CASSQGQLNTEAFF.

The chain couples TRBV9 to TRBJ1-6, with D possibly TRBD1 on 6 matching bases. The CDR3 contains 15 residues. V was pared by 4 bases and J by 9 bases, with 17 bases between. The germline gives CDR1 SGDLS, CDR2 YYNGEE. This CDR3 is CASSPSGGGLSPLHF. The CDR3 nucleotides are TGTGCCAGCAGCCCGAGTGGGGGGGGCCTTTCACCCCTCCACTTT. Together with reference TRBV9 and TRBJ1-6, the CDR3 gives the full variable domain: DSGVTQTPKHLITATGQRVTLRCSPRSGDLSVYWYQQSLDQGLQFLIQYYNGEERAKGNILERFSAQQFPDLHSELNLSSLELGDSALYFCASSPSGGGLSPLHFGNGTRLTVT.

As for this clone: Other DNA sequences in the sample encode the same CDR3. The chain employs TRBV7-9 and TRBJ2-7; D is ambiguous. The CDR3 loop spans 12 amino acids. The germline V gene has CDR1 SEHNR and CDR2 FQNEAQ (reference sequence). Trimming cost V 4 bases and J 5 bases, with 9 bases left between them. For the CDR3, the DNA is TGTGCCAGCAGCTACGGTGGAGACGAGCAGTACTTC. Protein: CASSYGGDEQYF.

This clone was counted a single time. The chain joins TRBV2 to TRBJ2-1; D remains unclear. CDR3 length: 15 amino acids. The V end was cut by 0 bases, the J end by 2 bases, with 8 bases between. Germline V gives CDR1 SNHLY, CDR2 FYNNEI. The CDR3 reads CASSEAPAAYNEQFF. Here the CDR3 DNA reads TGTGCCAGCAGTGAAGCCCCGGCGGCCTACAATGAGCAGTTCTTC.

This clone was picked up one time. V gene TRBV5-1 combines with J gene TRBJ2-7; D call uncertain. Germline V lookup: CDR1 SGHRS, CDR2 YFSETQ. Trimming pared 4 bases from V and 5 bases from J, leaving 13 bases between. There are 13 residues in the CDR3. The CDR3 DNA reads as TGCGCCAGCAGCCCTCAGATGTTTGACGAGCAGTACTTC. The encoded protein is CASSPQMFDEQYF.

This chain joins TRBV7-9 and TRBJ1-1; no clear D gene. Per the germline V gene, CDR1 is SEHNR and CDR2 is FQNEAQ (reference sequence). The V end lost 5 bases, the J end lost 4 bases, and 14 bases lay between the germline ends. The CDR3 runs to 14 residues. Written as DNA, the CDR3 is TGTGCCAGCAGCGCCCGAGATCGCCGCACTGAAGCTTTCTTT. Its protein product is CASSARDRRTEAFF.

V gene TRBV19 combines with J gene TRBJ2-5; possible D gene TRBD1, 8 bases. The germline V gene has CDR1 LNHDA and CDR2 SQIVND (reference sequence). CDR3 length: 16 amino acids. The V end lost 9 bases, the J end lost 8 bases, and 28 bases lay between the germline ends. CDR3 residues: CASRDTFTGGGRTQYF. CDR3 bases: TGTGCCAGCCGAGATACGTTTACAGGGGGAGGGCGTACCCAGTACTTC. Complete variable domain (other parts from reference TRBV19 and TRBJ2-5): DGGITQSPKYLFRKEGQNVTLSCEQNLNHDAMYWYRQDPGQGLRLIYYSQIVNDFQKGDIAEGYSVSREKKESFPLTVTSAQKNPTAFYLCASRDTFTGGGRTQYFGPGTRLLVL.